This TCR beta chain derives from a study of OX40 agonist ivuxolimab in advanced cancers. About the study: All patients had ivuxolimab intravenously every 2 weeks at 0.01 to 10 mg/kg.

The data were produced by immunoSEQ multiplex PCR, yet TCRdb's version contains in-frame clones alone and is incomplete. The sample yields over 100,000 clones, 75% to 90% seen once. Sequencing used CD4+ or CD8+ T cells sorted from blood, obtained in a trial of the OX40 agonist ivuxolimab. The sequence came from an adult with an advanced solid tumor such as melanoma, head and neck, liver or kidney cancer.

In DNA, the CDR3 is TGTGCCAGCAGACCGACTGCAACTAATGAAAAACTGTTTTTT. It encodes CASRPTATNEKLFF. The chain is built from TRBV2 and TRBJ1-4; no definite D call. V was cut by 6 bases and J by 0 bases, with 8 bases left in between. Per the germline V gene, CDR1 is SNHLY and CDR2 is FYNNEI. This CDR3 comprises 14 residues.